The rows below give T cell receptor beta chains drawn from one sample of a study of low-dose radiotherapy and immunotherapy resistance in tumors. TCRdb passed the reads through MiXCR, listing each CDR3 protein once. The data show around 80,000 distinct CDR3 sequences, less than 20% seen once. Sample: PBMCs, taken after low-dose radiotherapy plus immunotherapy. The receptors shown here come from a male donor with prostate cancer. Both conserved end residues are part of each CDR3. A D gene is named only where the DNA matches it firmly. The size of a clone is reported for some rows only, either as once, few or many, or as a class for expanded clones.

clone_size: few; d_call: .; v_call: TRBV4-3; j_call: TRBJ2-2; cdr3_nt: .; cdr3_aa: CASGQGWGNTGELFFF
clone_size: many; d_call: .; v_call: TRBV20-1; j_call: TRBJ1-3; cdr3_nt: TGCAGTGCTAGAGTTGGGCCTGGAAACACCATATATTTT; cdr3_aa: CSARVGPGNTIYF
clone_size: many; d_call: .; v_call: TRBV9; j_call: TRBJ1-3; cdr3_nt: TGTGCCAGCAGCGTAGGGGCAGCCAGCTCTGGAAACACCATATATTTT; cdr3_aa: CASSVGAASSGNTIYF
clone_size: many; d_call: TRBD2; v_call: TRBV5-4; j_call: TRBJ2-1; cdr3_nt: TGTGCCAGCAGCTTGGGTCTCTCTGCGGGAGGGAGCAATGAGCAGTTCTTC; cdr3_aa: CASSLGLSAGGSNEQFF
clone_size: many; d_call: .; v_call: TRBV7-9; j_call: TRBJ2-2; cdr3_nt: TGTGCCAGCAGCTTGCAGGGTAGCACCGGGGAGCTGTTTTTT; cdr3_aa: CASSLQGSTGELFF
clone_size: .; d_call: .; v_call: TRBV4-2; j_call: TRBJ2-7; cdr3_nt: TGTGCCAGCAGCCAAGAGTCGACACCCTCCTACGAGCAGTACTTC; cdr3_aa: CASSQESTPSYEQYF
clone_size: many; d_call: .; v_call: TRBV2; j_call: TRBJ2-6; cdr3_nt: TGTGCCAGCAGTTTGGAAGGGAACCCTGGGGCCAACGTCCTGACTTTC; cdr3_aa: CASSLEGNPGANVLTF
clone_size: many; d_call: TRBD1; v_call: TRBV6-2/TRBV6-3; j_call: TRBJ1-2; cdr3_nt: TGTGCCATCGGATACCAACCGGGACAGGGGCGTTCTGCCTATGGCTACACCTTC; cdr3_aa: CAIGYQPGQGRSAYGYTF
clone_size: many; d_call: .; v_call: TRBV14; j_call: TRBJ1-1; cdr3_nt: TGTGCCAGCAGCCCCAACAGGGCATTCACTGTCTATTCTGAAGCTTTCTTT; cdr3_aa: CASSPNRAFTVYSEAFF
clone_size: many; d_call: .; v_call: TRBV7-8; j_call: TRBJ2-3; cdr3_nt: TGTGCCAGCAGCTTAGCGCAAGATACGCAGTATTTT; cdr3_aa: CASSLAQDTQYF
clone_size: many; d_call: .; v_call: TRBV29-1; j_call: TRBJ2-1; cdr3_nt: TGCAGCGTTGAAGAATCCCAGGGGAGAGACAATGAGCAGTTCTTC; cdr3_aa: CSVEESQGRDNEQFF
clone_size: many; d_call: TRBD2; v_call: TRBV28; j_call: TRBJ2-1; cdr3_nt: TGTGCCAGCAGTTTAAGCGGGAGCTACAATGAGCAGTTCTTC; cdr3_aa: CASSLSGSYNEQFF
clone_size: many; d_call: .; v_call: TRBV6-2/TRBV6-3; j_call: TRBJ2-2; cdr3_nt: TGTGCCAGCAGTTGGTCTGGACTCAGTACCGGGGAGCTGTTTTTT; cdr3_aa: CASSWSGLSTGELFF
clone_size: .; d_call: .; v_call: TRBV28; j_call: TRBJ2-5; cdr3_nt: TGTGCCAGCAGTGAGGGACAATTAGAGACCCAGTACTTC; cdr3_aa: CASSEGQLETQYF
clone_size: many; d_call: .; v_call: TRBV10-3; j_call: TRBJ2-7; cdr3_nt: TGTGCCATCAGCCGGGTCCGAGGGTACGAGCAGTACTTC; cdr3_aa: CAISRVRGYEQYF
clone_size: many; d_call: .; v_call: TRBV6-5; j_call: TRBJ2-2; cdr3_nt: TGTGCCAGCAGTCCAACCACGACCGGGGAGCTGTTTTTT; cdr3_aa: CASSPTTTGELFF
clone_size: many; d_call: .; v_call: TRBV3-1; j_call: TRBJ1-1; cdr3_nt: TGTGCCAGCACCCACGGGGGGGTTCAGAACACTGAAGCTTTCTTT; cdr3_aa: CASTHGGVQNTEAFF
clone_size: many; d_call: TRBD2; v_call: TRBV7-2; j_call: TRBJ2-1; cdr3_nt: TGTGCCAGCAGCCCGTACCGAGCGGGAGGACCATATGAGCAGTTCTTC; cdr3_aa: CASSPYRAGGPYEQFF
clone_size: many; d_call: TRBD1; v_call: TRBV5-5; j_call: TRBJ1-1; cdr3_nt: TGTGCCAGCAGCTGGACAGGGAGGACTGAAGCTTTCTTT; cdr3_aa: CASSWTGRTEAFF
clone_size: many; d_call: TRBD1; v_call: TRBV28; j_call: TRBJ1-2; cdr3_nt: TGTGCCAGCCTAGGGGCAGGGGGTAACTATGGCTACACCTTC; cdr3_aa: CASLGAGGNYGYTF
clone_size: many; d_call: .; v_call: TRBV20-1; j_call: TRBJ2-7; cdr3_nt: TGCAGAACCAACCAGGGCCCCGACGAGCAGTACTTC; cdr3_aa: CRTNQGPDEQYF
clone_size: many; d_call: .; v_call: TRBV10-3; j_call: TRBJ2-2; cdr3_nt: TGTGCCATCAGTGAGGAGGGGGAAAACACCGGGGAGCTGTTTTTT; cdr3_aa: CAISEEGENTGELFF
clone_size: many; d_call: TRBD2; v_call: TRBV7-2; j_call: TRBJ2-3; cdr3_nt: TGTGCCAGCAGCCAGAGCGGGATGGGGGCAGATACGCAGTATTTT; cdr3_aa: CASSQSGMGADTQYF
clone_size: many; d_call: .; v_call: TRBV2; j_call: TRBJ1-1; cdr3_nt: TGTGCCAGCATTAGGGGCACGGAAGCTTTCTTT; cdr3_aa: CASIRGTEAFF
clone_size: many; d_call: .; v_call: TRBV2; j_call: TRBJ2-7; cdr3_nt: TGTGCCAGCAGTGTAACGCCAGCCACGTACGAGCAGTACTTC; cdr3_aa: CASSVTPATYEQYF
clone_size: many; d_call: TRBD1; v_call: TRBV7-9; j_call: TRBJ1-2; cdr3_nt: TGTGCCAGCAGCTCGACCCAGGGGGCTCAAGGCTACACCTTC; cdr3_aa: CASSSTQGAQGYTF
clone_size: many; d_call: .; v_call: TRBV7-2; j_call: TRBJ2-7; cdr3_nt: TGTGCCAGCAGCTCTCCGGGTGTCTCCTACGAGCAGTACTTC; cdr3_aa: CASSSPGVSYEQYF
clone_size: many; d_call: TRBD2; v_call: TRBV7-3; j_call: TRBJ2-1; cdr3_nt: TGTGCCAGCAGCTTAACGGGGACTAGCAATGAGCAGTTCTTC; cdr3_aa: CASSLTGTSNEQFF
clone_size: many; d_call: .; v_call: TRBV7-8; j_call: TRBJ2-3; cdr3_nt: TGTGCCAGCAGCTGGGGGCTAAATACGCAGTATTTT; cdr3_aa: CASSWGLNTQYF
clone_size: .; d_call: .; v_call: TRBV5-1; j_call: TRBJ1-4; cdr3_nt: TGCGCCAGCAGCGAATCCTGGGGTGTTAATGAAAAACTGTTTTTT; cdr3_aa: CASSESWGVNEKLFF
clone_size: many; d_call: .; v_call: TRBV6-6; j_call: TRBJ2-1; cdr3_nt: TGTGCCAGCAGCCGATCCCCGAGACTAGTCGGACACAATGAGCAGTTCTTC; cdr3_aa: CASSRSPRLVGHNEQFF
clone_size: .; d_call: TRBD1; v_call: TRBV20-1; j_call: TRBJ2-1; cdr3_nt: TGCAGTGCTAGAGTTCCCTTGGGACAGAGCTCCTACAATGAGCAGTTCTTC; cdr3_aa: CSARVPLGQSSYNEQFF
clone_size: many; d_call: .; v_call: TRBV27; j_call: TRBJ1-1; cdr3_nt: TGTGCCAGCAGTTTATCGCGGGGTCTCACTGAAGCTTTCTTT; cdr3_aa: CASSLSRGLTEAFF
clone_size: many; d_call: .; v_call: TRBV7-2; j_call: TRBJ1-2; cdr3_nt: TGTGCCAGCAGCCACCGGGGGGGTTACTATGGCTACACCTTC; cdr3_aa: CASSHRGGYYGYTF
clone_size: many; d_call: .; v_call: TRBV28; j_call: TRBJ1-1; cdr3_nt: TGTGCCAGCAGCTTACCCGGGGGGGGGAACACTGAAGCTTTCTTT; cdr3_aa: CASSLPGGGNTEAFF
clone_size: many; d_call: .; v_call: TRBV5-6; j_call: TRBJ2-1; cdr3_nt: TGTGCCAGCAGCTTGGCCTGGCAGGGCAGAATCAATGAGCAGTTCTTC; cdr3_aa: CASSLAWQGRINEQFF